The rows below give T cell receptor beta chains drawn from one sample of a study of a mutant IDH1 vaccine in newly diagnosed glioma. The repertoire was sequenced with immunoSEQ multiplex PCR; TCRdb's copy has only in-frame clones and lacks some. The sample lists tens of thousands of clones; around three quarters were seen once. Source: PBMCs, taken from a glioma patient treated with radiotherapy, temozolomide or both. These receptors were taken from a woman aged 40 to 55 with glioma. CDR3s include the opening cysteine and the closing phenylalanine or tryptophan. The order of the fields is D gene, V gene, J gene, CDR3 length, clone size, CDR3 DNA, CDR3 protein. D genes are given only for firm matches. Clone size is given for some rows only: seen once, a few or many times, or a class if the clone is expanded.

d_call: .; v_call: TRBV27; j_call: TRBJ2-2; cdr3_length: 13; clone_size: .; cdr3_nt: TGTGCCAGCAGTTCCCGTTGGCCCGGGGAGCTGTTTTTT; cdr3_aa: CASSSRWPGELFF
d_call: .; v_call: TRBV6-1; j_call: TRBJ2-7; cdr3_length: 14; clone_size: .; cdr3_nt: TGTGCCAGCAGTTCACAACTAGTTGGGTACGAGCAGTACTTC; cdr3_aa: CASSSQLVGYEQYF
d_call: .; v_call: TRBV14; j_call: TRBJ1-2; cdr3_length: 12; clone_size: .; cdr3_nt: TGTGCCAGCAGCCCGACGGTCTATGGCTACACCTTC; cdr3_aa: CASSPTVYGYTF
d_call: .; v_call: TRBV7-9; j_call: TRBJ2-7; cdr3_length: 13; clone_size: .; cdr3_nt: TGTGCCAGCAGCAACCGACAGATCCCCGAGCAGTACTTC; cdr3_aa: CASSNRQIPEQYF
d_call: .; v_call: TRBV25-1; j_call: TRBJ2-7; cdr3_length: 12; clone_size: .; cdr3_nt: TGTGCCAGCAGTGGGCCAAACTACGAGCAGTACTTC; cdr3_aa: CASSGPNYEQYF
d_call: .; v_call: TRBV6-1; j_call: TRBJ1-2; cdr3_length: 13; clone_size: .; cdr3_nt: TGTGCCAGCAGTGAAGCGGGGGGAGGCGGCTACACCTTC; cdr3_aa: CASSEAGGGGYTF
d_call: .; v_call: TRBV27; j_call: TRBJ1-5; cdr3_length: 13; clone_size: .; cdr3_nt: TGTGCCAGCAGTGCGACTGGGGTGCAGCCCCAGCATTTT; cdr3_aa: CASSATGVQPQHF
d_call: .; v_call: TRBV18; j_call: TRBJ2-1; cdr3_length: 15; clone_size: .; cdr3_nt: TGTGCCAGCTCACCAAGGGCGGGACGTAACAATGAGCAGTTCTTC; cdr3_aa: CASSPRAGRNNEQFF
d_call: .; v_call: TRBV19; j_call: TRBJ1-2; cdr3_length: 14; clone_size: once; cdr3_nt: TGTGCCAGTAGTTACATAGGGGATTTAGCCGGCTACACCTTC; cdr3_aa: CASSYIGDLAGYTF
d_call: TRBD2; v_call: TRBV13; j_call: TRBJ2-1; cdr3_length: 15; clone_size: .; cdr3_nt: TGTGCCAGCAGCTCGGCTAGCGGGGGGTGGGATGAGCAGTTCTTC; cdr3_aa: CASSSASGGWDEQFF
d_call: TRBD1; v_call: TRBV5-1; j_call: TRBJ1-1; cdr3_length: 15; clone_size: .; cdr3_nt: TGCGCCAGCAGCCGCGGACAGGGTGGGTGGACTGAAGCTTTCTTT; cdr3_aa: CASSRGQGGWTEAFF
d_call: .; v_call: TRBV5-1; j_call: TRBJ1-1; cdr3_length: 14; clone_size: few; cdr3_nt: TGCGCCAGCAGCTTGGAGGCGGGGAGCACTGAAGCTTTCTTT; cdr3_aa: CASSLEAGSTEAFF
d_call: .; v_call: TRBV19; j_call: TRBJ2-3; cdr3_length: 15; clone_size: .; cdr3_nt: TGTGCCAGTAGTTATCCTCAGGAAAGCACAGATACGCAGTATTTT; cdr3_aa: CASSYPQESTDTQYF
d_call: TRBD1; v_call: TRBV6-5; j_call: TRBJ1-2; cdr3_length: 14; clone_size: few; cdr3_nt: TGTGCCAGCAGTCTAGGGACAGCCTTCTATGGCTACACCTTC; cdr3_aa: CASSLGTAFYGYTF
d_call: .; v_call: TRBV6-1; j_call: TRBJ1-2; cdr3_length: 15; clone_size: .; cdr3_nt: TGTGCCAGCAGCGCCGGCACTAGGGGGAACTATGGCTACACCTTC; cdr3_aa: CASSAGTRGNYGYTF
d_call: .; v_call: TRBV2; j_call: TRBJ2-7; cdr3_length: 10; clone_size: .; cdr3_nt: TGTGCCAGCAGGAAGTACGAGCAGTACTTC; cdr3_aa: CASRKYEQYF
d_call: .; v_call: TRBV7-8; j_call: TRBJ1-1; cdr3_length: 12; clone_size: once; cdr3_nt: TGTGCCAGCAGCTTAGACAGCCCCGAGGCTTTCTTT; cdr3_aa: CASSLDSPEAFF